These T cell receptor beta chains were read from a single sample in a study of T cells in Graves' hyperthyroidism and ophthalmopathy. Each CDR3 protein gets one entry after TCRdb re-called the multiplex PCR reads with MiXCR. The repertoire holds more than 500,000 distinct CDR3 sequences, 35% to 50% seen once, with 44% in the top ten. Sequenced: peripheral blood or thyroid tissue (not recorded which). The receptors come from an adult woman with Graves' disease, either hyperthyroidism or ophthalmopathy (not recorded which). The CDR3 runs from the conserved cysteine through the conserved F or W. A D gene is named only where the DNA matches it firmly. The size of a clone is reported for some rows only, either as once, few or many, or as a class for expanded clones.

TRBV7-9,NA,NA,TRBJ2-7,TGTGCCAGCAGCACTCACACGGATTCCTACGAGCAGTACTTC,CASSTHTDSYEQYF
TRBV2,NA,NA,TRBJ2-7,TGTGCCATCACCAGCGCGGACTCCTACGAGCAGTACTTC,CAITSADSYEQYF
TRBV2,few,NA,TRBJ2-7,TGTGCCAGCAGTGAAGCGACGGCGGATATCGACGAGCAGTACTTC,CASSEATADIDEQYF
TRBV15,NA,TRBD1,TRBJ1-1,TGTGCCACCAGCAGTCCCGGGACAGTTGAAGCTTTCTTT,CATSSPGTVEAFF
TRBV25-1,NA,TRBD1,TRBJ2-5,TGTGCCAGCAGTGACAGCGGGACAGGGACCCAAGAGACCCAGTACTTC,CASSDSGTGTQETQYF
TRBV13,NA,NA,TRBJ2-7,TGTGCCAGCAGCTTCTCGAGGTACAGGGCGTCCTCCGAGCAGTACTTC,CASSFSRYRASSEQYF
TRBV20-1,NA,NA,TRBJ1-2,TGCAGTGCTAGAGCTACGCGGGACACTTCCGGGGACGATGGCTACACCTTC,CSARATRDTSGDDGYTF
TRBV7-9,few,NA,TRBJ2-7,NA,CASSPPSGRDRNYEQYF
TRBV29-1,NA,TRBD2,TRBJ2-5,TGCAGCCCGGGACTAGCGGGACAAGAGACCCAGTACTTC,CSPGLAGQETQYF
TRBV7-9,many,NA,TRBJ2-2,TGTGCCAGCAGCTTAATAGCGAACACCGGGGAGCTGTTTTTT,CASSLIANTGELFF
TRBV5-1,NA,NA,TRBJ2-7,TGCGCCAGCAGCTTTAGCCCTGAAACCTATGAGCAGTACTTC,CASSFSPETYEQYF
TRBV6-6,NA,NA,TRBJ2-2,TGTGCCAGCAGTTACTCGCGTACAGGGAACACCGGGGAGCTGTTTTTT,CASSYSRTGNTGELFF
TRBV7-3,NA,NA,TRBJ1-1,TGTGCCAGCAGCTTGACAGCGAGGAACACTGAAGCTTTCTTT,CASSLTARNTEAFF
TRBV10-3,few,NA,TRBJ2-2,TGTGCCACCTCTTCCATTGGCGGCACCGGGGAGCTGTTTTTT,CATSSIGGTGELFF
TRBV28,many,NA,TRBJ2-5,TGTGCCAGCAGTTCCTTAGACCGAGAGACCCAGTACTTC,CASSSLDRETQYF